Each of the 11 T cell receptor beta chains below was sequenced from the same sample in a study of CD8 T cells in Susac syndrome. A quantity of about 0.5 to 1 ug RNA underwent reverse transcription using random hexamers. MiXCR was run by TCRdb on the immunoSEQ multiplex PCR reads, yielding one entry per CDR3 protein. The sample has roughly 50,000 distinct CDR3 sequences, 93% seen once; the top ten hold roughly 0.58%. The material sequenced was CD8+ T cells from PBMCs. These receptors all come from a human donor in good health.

CDR3 coding DNA: TGTGCCAGCACCCAAGACAGGGGGCGGACTGAAGCTTTCTTT. Protein sequence: CASTQDRGRTEAFF. V gene TRBV7-9 combines with J gene TRBJ1-1; TRBD1 aligns across 10 bases. The CDR3 spans 14 residues. Germline assignment: CDR1 SEHNR and CDR2 FQNEAQ (reference sequence). Germline trimming cut 7 bases from V and 5 bases from J; bases unmatched to any gene: 7.

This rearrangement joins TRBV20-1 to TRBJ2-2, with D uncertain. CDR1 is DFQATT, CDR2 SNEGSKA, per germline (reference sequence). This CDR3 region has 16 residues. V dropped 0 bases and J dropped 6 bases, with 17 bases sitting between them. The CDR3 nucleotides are TGCAGTGCTAGAGATCCCCAGTTCTCGGAGTCCGGGGAGCTGTTTTTT. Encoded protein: CSARDPQFSESGELFF.

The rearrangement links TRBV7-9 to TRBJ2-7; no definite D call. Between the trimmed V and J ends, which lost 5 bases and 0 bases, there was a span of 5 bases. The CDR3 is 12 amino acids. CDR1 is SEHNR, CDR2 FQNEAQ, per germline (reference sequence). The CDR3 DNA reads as TGTGCCAGCAGCCCGATCTCCTACGAGCAGTACTTC. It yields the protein CASSPISYEQYF.

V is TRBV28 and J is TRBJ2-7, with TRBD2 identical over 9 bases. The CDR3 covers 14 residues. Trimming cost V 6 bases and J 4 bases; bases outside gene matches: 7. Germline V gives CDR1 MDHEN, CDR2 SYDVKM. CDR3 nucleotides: TGTGCCAGCAGGCCCCTAGCGGGACGGTACGAGCAGTACTTC. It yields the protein CASRPLAGRYEQYF.

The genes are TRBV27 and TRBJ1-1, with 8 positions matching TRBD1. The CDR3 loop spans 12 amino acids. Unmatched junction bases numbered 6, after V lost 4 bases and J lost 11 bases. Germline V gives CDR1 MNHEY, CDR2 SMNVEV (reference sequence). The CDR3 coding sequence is TGTGCCAGCAGTTCGTACAGGGGGTTGGCTTTCTTT. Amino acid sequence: CASSSYRGLAFF.

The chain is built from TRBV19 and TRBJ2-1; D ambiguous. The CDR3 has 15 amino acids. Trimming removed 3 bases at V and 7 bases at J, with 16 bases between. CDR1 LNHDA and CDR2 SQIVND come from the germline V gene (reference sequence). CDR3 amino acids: CASSMAVGILNEQFF. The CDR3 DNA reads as TGTGCCAGTAGTATGGCTGTGGGGATTTTAAATGAGCAGTTCTTC.

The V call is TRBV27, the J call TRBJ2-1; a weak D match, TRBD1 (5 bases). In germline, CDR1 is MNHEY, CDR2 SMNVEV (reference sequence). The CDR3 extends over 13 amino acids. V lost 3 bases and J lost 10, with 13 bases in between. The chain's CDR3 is CASSFTTAAEQFF. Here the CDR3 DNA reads TGTGCCAGCAGTTTCACGACAGCTGCCGAGCAGTTCTTC.

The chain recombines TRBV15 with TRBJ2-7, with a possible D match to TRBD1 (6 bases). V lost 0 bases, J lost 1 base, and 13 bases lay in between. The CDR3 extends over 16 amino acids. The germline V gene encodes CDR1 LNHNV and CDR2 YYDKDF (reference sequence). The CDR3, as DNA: TGTGCCACCAGCAGAGAGAGGACAGAGCGATCCTACGAGCAGTACTTC. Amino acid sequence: CATSRERTERSYEQYF.

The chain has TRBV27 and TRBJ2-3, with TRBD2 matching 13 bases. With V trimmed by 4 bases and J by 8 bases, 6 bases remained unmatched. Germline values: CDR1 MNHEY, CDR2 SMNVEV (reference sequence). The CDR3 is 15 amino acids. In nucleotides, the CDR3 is TGTGCCAGCAGTTCGGGACTAGCGGGACTCGGTACGCAGTATTTT. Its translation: CASSSGLAGLGTQYF.

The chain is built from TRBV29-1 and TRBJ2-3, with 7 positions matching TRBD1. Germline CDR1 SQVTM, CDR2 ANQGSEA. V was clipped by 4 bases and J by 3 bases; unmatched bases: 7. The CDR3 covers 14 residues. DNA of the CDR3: TGCAGCGTTGCAGGGGGACGGGTAACAGATACGCAGTATTTT. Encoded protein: CSVAGGRVTDTQYF.

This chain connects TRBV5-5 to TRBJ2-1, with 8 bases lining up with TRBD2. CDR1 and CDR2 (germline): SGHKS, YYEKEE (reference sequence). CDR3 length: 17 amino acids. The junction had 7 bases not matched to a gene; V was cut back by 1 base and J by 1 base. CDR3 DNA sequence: TGTGCCAGCAGCTTGTGGGCGGGAGGTCTTTCCTACAATGAGCAGTTCTTC. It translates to CASSLWAGGLSYNEQFF.